The 17 T cell receptor beta chains below all came from one sample that was sequenced in a study of shared clonotypes between healthy human individuals (dated by TCRdb to the early 2020s). Preparation of the library involved the immunoSEQ multiplex PCR assay. As stored in TCRdb, this immuneACCESS dataset retains in-frame rearrangements with V and J assigned. A fraction of the clones does not appear; measured against another copy, unresolved V genes explain less than half of the discrepancy, and the remainder lacks a known reason. This sample comprises 2 million to 3 million clones, approximately 93% of them detected only once. The top ten constitute 0.36% of the sample. The sample consisted of naive CD4+ T cells from PBMCs. Reading the label with the study, this specimen's cell subset or site is: CD45RA+ positively selected. Receptors were obtained from a man younger than 35 in good health. Some clones in this sample may be carry-over from other donors' samples.

V is TRBV11-3 and J is TRBJ2-5; possible D gene TRBD2, 5 bases. Trimming removed 1 base from V and 1 base from J, with 13 bases in between. CDR1 and CDR2 (germline): SGHNT, YENEEA. This CDR3 region has 16 residues. CDR3 residues: CASSLGRSGRQETQYF. The DNA for the CDR3 is TGTGCCAGCAGCTTAGGGAGGTCAGGCCGCCAAGAGACCCAGTACTTC.

The chain combines TRBV18 with TRBJ1-6; D remains unclear. V lost 5 bases, J lost 7 bases, and 15 bases lay in between. The V gene's germline CDR1 is KGHSH and CDR2 LQKENI. CDR3 size: 15 residues. The CDR3 here is CASSKEEFRNSPLHF. Written as DNA, the CDR3 is TGTGCCAGCTCAAAGGAGGAGTTTCGGAATTCACCCCTCCACTTT.

This chain links TRBV5-1 with TRBJ2-5; tentatively, D is TRBD1 (5 bases). V lost 0 bases, J lost 1 base, and 16 bases lay in between. The CDR3 is made up of 17 amino acids. The V gene's germline CDR1 is SGHRS and CDR2 YFSETQ. CDR3 sequence: CASSLARQSTTQETQYF. CDR3 nucleotides: TGCGCCAGCAGCTTGGCCCGACAGTCTACTACCCAAGAGACCCAGTACTTC.

The rearrangement links TRBV5-4 to TRBJ2-7; TRBD1 matches at 7 bases. Germline-derived CDR1 and CDR2 are SGHNT and YYREEE (reference sequence). The J segment lost 5 bases and the V segment lost 4 bases, leaving 6 bases of the junction unmatched. This CDR3 has 13 residues. The CDR3 loop is CASSKTGLDEQYF. The CDR3 DNA reads TGTGCCAGCAGCAAGACAGGGCTCGACGAGCAGTACTTC.

The V gene is TRBV18, the J gene TRBJ2-1, with 8 bases fitting TRBD1. This CDR3 contains 13 residues. V was clipped by 5 bases and J by 9 bases; unmatched bases: 6. Per germline, CDR1 KGHSH and CDR2 LQKENI. Written as DNA, the CDR3 is TGTGCCAGCTCAATTAGTCAGGGGGCTGAGCAGTTCTTC. This codes for CASSISQGAEQFF.

This chain uses TRBV6-1 with TRBJ1-1, with D hard to call. The germline CDR1 and CDR2 sequences are MNHNS and SASEGT. The CDR3 loop spans 12 amino acids. The V end was cut by 6 bases, the J end by 3 bases, with 8 bases between. CDR3 nucleotide sequence: TGTGCCAGCAGGGAACAGTACACTGAAGCTTTCTTT. It is translated as CASREQYTEAFF.

The chain carries TRBV25-1 and TRBJ2-7; D is possibly TRBD2 (6 bases). Germline V lookup: CDR1 MGHDK, CDR2 SYGVNS. The CDR3 covers 15 residues. The V and J ends lost 7 bases and 6 bases respectively, with 22 bases between them. The CDR3 DNA sequence: TGTGCCAGCAACGGGGGTGGAACAGGTAGAAGCGAGCAGTACTTC. As protein: CASNGGGTGRSEQYF.

As for this clone: The same CDR3 can be traced to other DNA sequences in this sample. The rearrangement joins TRBV2 to TRBJ1-1, with D perhaps TRBD1 (6 bases). Trimming shortened V by 6 bases and J by 1 base, and 9 bases separated the two germline ends. This CDR3 contains 13 residues. Germline assignment: CDR1 SNHLY and CDR2 FYNNEI. The CDR3 bases are TGTGCCAGCAGCTTGGACAGGAACACTGAAGCTTTCTTT. Translation: CASSLDRNTEAFF.

The chain carries TRBV6-4 and TRBJ2-4, with 7 bases lining up with TRBD1. Germline-derived CDR1 and CDR2 are MRHNA and SNTAGT. Unmatched junction bases numbered 10, after V lost 11 bases and J lost 0 bases. This CDR3 comprises 15 residues. The CDR3 DNA follows: TGTGCCCCCACCCGGACAGGACTAGCCAAAAACATTCAGTACTTC. Protein sequence: CAPTRTGLAKNIQYF.

This sequence joins TRBV5-4 and TRBJ2-1, with 10 positions matching TRBD2. V dropped 1 base and J dropped 4; count of bases not matched to a gene: 5. Per the germline V gene, CDR1 is SGHNT and CDR2 is YYREEE (reference sequence). This CDR3 has 16 residues. CDR3 protein: CASSLRQLAGYNEQFF. The CDR3 region has the DNA TGTGCCAGCAGCTTGCGGCAACTAGCGGGGTACAATGAGCAGTTCTTC.

In this sample, this clone turned up once. The V and J genes are TRBV21-1 and TRBJ2-7; the table's D gene call, TRBD2, was not cross checked with the DNA. TRBV21-1 is a pseudogene segment. The CDR3 extends over 17 amino acids. In DNA, the CDR3 is TGTGCCAGCAGGTCCCGACTAGCGGGACTTAGCTCCTACGAGCAGTACTTC. It translates to CASRSRLAGLSSYEQYF.

This chain joins TRBV5-8 and TRBJ2-7; no reliable D call. CDR1 SGHTS and CDR2 YDEGEE come from the germline V gene. This CDR3 is 15 amino acids long. Trimming took 1 base from V and 3 from J, leaving 14 bases between them. The CDR3 DNA follows: TGTGCCAGCAGCTTGATTCGCGGCAGCCACTACGAGCAGTACTTC. The encoded protein is CASSLIRGSHYEQYF.

The V gene is TRBV19, the J gene TRBJ2-3, with 13 bases that match TRBD2. V trimming: 8 bases; J trimming: 2 bases; junction bases outside the gene matches: 7. This CDR3 spans 16 amino acids. CDR1 and CDR2 (germline): LNHDA, SQIVND (reference sequence). CDR3 coding DNA: TGTGCCAGTTCCGGACTAGCGGGAGCCCCCACAGATACGCAGTATTTT. It specifies CASSGLAGAPTDTQYF.

In the case of this clone: The identical CDR3 is also encoded by other nucleotide sequences in the sample. J is TRBJ2-6 and V is TRBV5-1; no clear D gene. V was cut by 2 bases and J by 0 bases, with 9 bases left in between. CDR3 length equals 16 residues. Germline V gene sequence: CDR1 SGHRS, CDR2 YFSETQ. CDR3 sequence (DNA): TGCGCCAGCAGCTTTCCAGAGTCCTCTGGGGCCAACGTCCTGACTTTC. The encoded protein is CASSFPESSGANVLTF. Variable domain in full (rest from reference TRBV5-1 and TRBJ2-6): KAGVTQTPRYLIKTRGQQVTLSCSPISGHRSVSWYQQTPGQGLQFLFEYFSETQRNKGNFPGRFSGRQFSNSRSEMNVSTLELGDSALYLCASSFPESSGANVLTFGAGSRLTVL.

On this clone: The sample contains more than one DNA sequence encoding this CDR3. The chain links TRBV30 to TRBJ2-1; unclear D gene. There are 11 residues in the CDR3. Germline assignment: CDR1 GTSNPN and CDR2 SVGIG (reference sequence). Deletions cut 2 bases from V and 8 bases from J, with 7 bases between. The CDR3 DNA follows: TGTGCCTGGAGTCCCCGGGATGAGCAGTTCTTC. Amino acid sequence: CAWSPRDEQFF.

The chain links TRBV12-5 to TRBJ1-5; 8 bases match TRBD1. CDR3 size: 15 residues. The ends lost 7 bases at V and 3 bases at J; junction bases unmatched: 8. The germline gives CDR1 LGHNT, CDR2 FRNRAP. This CDR3 is CASALGQGNNQPQHF. CDR3 nucleotide sequence: TGTGCTAGTGCCCTAGGACAGGGCAACAATCAGCCCCAGCATTTT.

The chain couples TRBV5-1 to TRBJ2-2; the D gene is possibly TRBD2 (5 bases). Germline V gene sequence: CDR1 SGHRS, CDR2 YFSETQ. CDR3 length: 15 amino acids. Trimming removed 0 bases from V and 1 base from J, with 7 bases in between. CDR3 amino acids: CASSLGSENTGELFF. CDR3 in DNA: TGCGCCAGCAGCTTGGGTAGCGAGAACACCGGGGAGCTGTTTTTT.